This T cell receptor beta chain appears in the sequencing data of a study of blood T cell repertoires in COVID-19. The CDR3 sequence is 15 residues long. Germline trimming cut 3 bases from V and 4 bases from J; bases unmatched to any gene: 5. CDR1 is SGHTA and CDR2 is FQGNSA in the germline V gene. Here immunoSEQ multiplex PCR was the method, and the copy in TCRdb shows in-frame clones only, minus some. The sample carries about 180,000 clones, approximately 83% recorded once. This sequence joins TRBV7-2 and TRBJ2-5; 10 bases fit TRBD1. This clonotype originated in a man aged 45 to 65 with active or convalescent COVID-19. Sequencing was done on a sample of peripheral blood. This chain's CDR3 is CASSFGQGDSETQYF. For the CDR3, the DNA is TGTGCCAGCAGCTTTGGACAGGGGGATTCAGAGACCCAGTACTTC.